This TCR beta chain was sequenced in a study of Ad26.COV2.S vaccination and SARS-CoV-2 variants. Study-wide context: Sample donor was a member of the COV1001 Ad26.COV2.S trial arm. Whole-study findings and limits: It is possible that the TCR breadth and depth analyses underestimated the total T cell responses.

This clone was counted only a few times. The antigen is not known. Here immunoSEQ multiplex PCR was the method, and the copy in TCRdb shows in-frame clones only, minus some. The data contain about 400,000 clones, approximately 91% of them singletons. Treatment noted: about 20 received Ad26.COV2.S at low or high dose, single or two shots; 5 received placebo; per-sample allocation not given. Day 63 after the first injection of vaccine or placebo was the sampling time. The individual, an adult aged 18-55 years, was a donor in Boston. CDR3 length: 16 amino acids. V was trimmed by 1 base and J by 6 bases, leaving 17 bases between them. Germline CDR1 and CDR2: LGHDT and YNNKEL (reference sequence).

J is TRBJ2-3 and V is TRBV3-1 (or the pseudogene TRBV3-2); D is unclear. This TCR was recovered from a person between 18 and 59 years old who received the Ad26.COV2.S COVID-19 vaccine or a placebo. The sample in question was peripheral blood, obtained in a trial of Ad26.COV2.S vaccine versus placebo. This CDR3 is CASSQALVLSRDTQYF. In nucleotides, the CDR3 is TGTGCCAGCAGCCAAGCCTTGGTCCTCTCCCGGGATACGCAGTATTTT.